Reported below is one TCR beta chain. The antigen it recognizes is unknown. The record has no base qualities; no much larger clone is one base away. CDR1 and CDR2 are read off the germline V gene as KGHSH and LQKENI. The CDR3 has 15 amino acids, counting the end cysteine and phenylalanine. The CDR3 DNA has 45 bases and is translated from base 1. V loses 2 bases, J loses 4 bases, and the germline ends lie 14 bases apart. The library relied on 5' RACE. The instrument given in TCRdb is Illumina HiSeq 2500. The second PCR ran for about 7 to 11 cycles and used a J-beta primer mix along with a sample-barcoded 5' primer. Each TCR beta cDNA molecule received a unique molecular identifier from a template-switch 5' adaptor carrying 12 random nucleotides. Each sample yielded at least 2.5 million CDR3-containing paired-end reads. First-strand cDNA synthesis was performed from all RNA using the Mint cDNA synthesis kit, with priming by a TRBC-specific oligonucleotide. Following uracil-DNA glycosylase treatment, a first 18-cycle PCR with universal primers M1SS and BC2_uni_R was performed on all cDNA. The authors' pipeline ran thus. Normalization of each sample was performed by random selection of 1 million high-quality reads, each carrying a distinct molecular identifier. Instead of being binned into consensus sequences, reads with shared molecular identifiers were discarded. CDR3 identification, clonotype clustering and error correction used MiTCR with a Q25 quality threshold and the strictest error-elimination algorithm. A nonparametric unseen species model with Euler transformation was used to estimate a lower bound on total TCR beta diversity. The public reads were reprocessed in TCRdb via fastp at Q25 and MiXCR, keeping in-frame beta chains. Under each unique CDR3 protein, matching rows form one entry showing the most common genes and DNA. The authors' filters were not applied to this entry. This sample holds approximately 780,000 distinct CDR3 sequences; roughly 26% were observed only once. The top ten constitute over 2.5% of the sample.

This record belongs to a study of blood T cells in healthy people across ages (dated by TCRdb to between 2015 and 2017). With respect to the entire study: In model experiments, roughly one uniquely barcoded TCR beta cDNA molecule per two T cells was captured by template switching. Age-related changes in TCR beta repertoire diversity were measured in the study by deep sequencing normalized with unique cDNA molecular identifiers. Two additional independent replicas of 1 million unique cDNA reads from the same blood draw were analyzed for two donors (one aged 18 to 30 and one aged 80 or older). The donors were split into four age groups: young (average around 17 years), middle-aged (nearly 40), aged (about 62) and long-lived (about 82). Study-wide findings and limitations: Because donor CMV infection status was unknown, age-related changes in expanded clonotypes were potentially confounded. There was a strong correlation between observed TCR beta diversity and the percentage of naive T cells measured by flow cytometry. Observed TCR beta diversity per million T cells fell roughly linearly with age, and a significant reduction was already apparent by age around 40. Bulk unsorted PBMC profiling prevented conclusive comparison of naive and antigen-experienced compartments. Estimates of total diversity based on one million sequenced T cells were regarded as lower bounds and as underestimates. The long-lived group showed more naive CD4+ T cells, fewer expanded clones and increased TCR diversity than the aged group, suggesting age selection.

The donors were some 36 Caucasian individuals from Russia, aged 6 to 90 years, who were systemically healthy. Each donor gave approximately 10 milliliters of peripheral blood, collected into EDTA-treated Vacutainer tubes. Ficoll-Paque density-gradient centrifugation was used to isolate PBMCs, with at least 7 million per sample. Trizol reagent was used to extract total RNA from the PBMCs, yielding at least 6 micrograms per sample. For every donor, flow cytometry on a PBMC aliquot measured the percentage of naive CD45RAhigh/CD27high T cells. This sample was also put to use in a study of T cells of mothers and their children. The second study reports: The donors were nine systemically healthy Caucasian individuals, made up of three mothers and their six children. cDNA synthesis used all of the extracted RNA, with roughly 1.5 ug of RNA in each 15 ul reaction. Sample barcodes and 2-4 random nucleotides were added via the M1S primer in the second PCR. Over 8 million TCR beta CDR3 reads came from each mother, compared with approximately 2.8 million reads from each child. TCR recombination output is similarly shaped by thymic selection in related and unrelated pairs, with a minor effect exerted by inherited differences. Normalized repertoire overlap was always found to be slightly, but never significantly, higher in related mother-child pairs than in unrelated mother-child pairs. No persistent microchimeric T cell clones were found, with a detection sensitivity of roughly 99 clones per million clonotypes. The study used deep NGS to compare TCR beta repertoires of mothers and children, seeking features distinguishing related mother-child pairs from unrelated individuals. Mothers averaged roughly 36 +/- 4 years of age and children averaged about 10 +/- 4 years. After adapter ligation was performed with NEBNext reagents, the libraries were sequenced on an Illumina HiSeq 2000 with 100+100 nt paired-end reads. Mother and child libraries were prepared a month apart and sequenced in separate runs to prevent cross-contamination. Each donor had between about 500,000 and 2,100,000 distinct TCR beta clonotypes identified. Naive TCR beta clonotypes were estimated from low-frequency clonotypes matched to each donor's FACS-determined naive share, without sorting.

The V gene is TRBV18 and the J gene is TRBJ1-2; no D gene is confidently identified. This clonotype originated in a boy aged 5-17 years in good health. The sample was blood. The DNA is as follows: TGTGCCAGCTCACCAGAAGTTAGGTCCGCCTATGGCTACACCTTC. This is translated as CASSPEVRSAYGYTF.